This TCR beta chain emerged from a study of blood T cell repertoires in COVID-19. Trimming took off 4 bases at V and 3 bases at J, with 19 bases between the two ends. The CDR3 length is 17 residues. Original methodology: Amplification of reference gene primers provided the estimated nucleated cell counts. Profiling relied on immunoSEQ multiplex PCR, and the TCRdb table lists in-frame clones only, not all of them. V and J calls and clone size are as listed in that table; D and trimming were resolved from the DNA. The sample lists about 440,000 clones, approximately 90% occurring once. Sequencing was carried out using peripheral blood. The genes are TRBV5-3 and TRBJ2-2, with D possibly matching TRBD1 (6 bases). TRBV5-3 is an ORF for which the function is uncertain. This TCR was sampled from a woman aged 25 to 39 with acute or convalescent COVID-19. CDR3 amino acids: CARSPFLSGDYTGELFF. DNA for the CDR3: TGTGCCAGAAGCCCGTTCCTTTCAGGGGATTACACCGGGGAGCTGTTTTTT.